The present T cell receptor beta chain was sequenced within a study of radiotherapy plus CTLA-4 blockade in lung cancer. Study details: The study recorded objective responses in roughly 18% of patients and disease control in 25% to 35%.

The method was immunoSEQ multiplex PCR; TCRdb's version includes in-frame clones alone and lacks a portion of them. The sample holds approximately 53,000 clones, 70% to 90% seen once. Notes on this clone: The antigen is undetermined.

Patients in the study, people with chemo-refractory metastatic non-small-cell lung cancer, received focal radiation plus ipilimumab CTLA-4 blockade. Whole-study findings and limits: According to reports, early shifts in blood T cell clones, alongside interferon-beta, forecast response most accurately. Radiotherapy was combined with ipilimumab, and tumor-derived TCR clones then expanded in blood.

There are 15 residues in the CDR3. Germline V gene lookup returns CDR1 SGDLS and CDR2 YYNGEE. Losses at the gene ends were 3 bases for V and 7 bases for J; bases not matched to a gene: 7. The material sequenced was peripheral blood, taken from a patient treated with radiotherapy plus ipilimumab. This clonotype was obtained from a human donor with non-small cell lung cancer whose response to radiotherapy plus ipilimumab could not be evaluated. J is TRBJ2-1 and V is TRBV9, with 10 nucleotides matching TRBD1. CDR3 region: CASSGDPGQGNEQFF. CDR3 bases: TGTGCCAGCAGCGGAGACCCGGGACAGGGGAATGAGCAGTTCTTC.